This T cell receptor beta chain was obtained from a study of shared clonotypes between healthy human individuals (dated by TCRdb to between 2020 and 2021). Regarding the research as a whole: A couple of women and three men aged 18 to 49 years were included in the cohort. For each donor, CD4 naive and CD4 memory were each given three plates, CD8 naive was given two plates, and CD8 memory was given one plate. Blood TCR repertoires of four to six healthy adults were deeply sequenced to estimate repertoire size and the extent of clonotype sharing between individuals. Libraries were prepared and TCR repertoires were sequenced by different laboratories using diverse techniques, in order to increase sequencing depth and limit assay-specific biases. Per donor, leukapheresis produced somewhere between about 0.8 and 9 billion PBMCs. Paper-wide results and their limitations: Sampling was limited to blood, and TCR repertoires in tissue likely differ from TCR repertoires in blood. When a handful of donors were compared, the shared fraction of clonotypes was around 5.1% for naive CD4, 3.5% to 4% for naive CD8, roughly 2.5% for memory CD4, and around 0.37% for memory CD8. The genetic and exposure-history diversity represented was limited by the small number of donors. Compared with non-shared clonotypes, clonotypes shared by all four sorted-subset donors had higher generation probabilities. Pairwise subsampling indicated that sequencing depth was expected to affect the degree of clonotype sharing among donors. Even with the large sequencing depth, rarefaction of the sorted-subset datasets indicated that sequencing was incomplete. Naive subsets generally had larger estimated clonotype richness than memory subsets.

Germline trimming amounts to 11 bases on V and 1 base on J, with 7 as the count of junction bases outside the gene matches. For CDR1 and CDR2, the germline V gene lists MDHEN and SYDVKM. Spanning cysteine to phenylalanine, the CDR3 consists of 13 amino acids. The sequence is cut down to CDR3 DNA, 39 bases in frame from base 1. TCR CDR3 regions were amplified from genomic DNA by multiplex PCR using the deep immunoSEQ assay. Extracted genomic DNA from each cell subset was spread evenly across all wells of several immunoSEQ 96-well plates, with each plate serving as a replicate. For sorted subsets, around 0.2 ug genomic DNA, equal to tens of thousands of T cell genomes, was loaded into each replicate PCR. Purified libraries were quantified with a Qubit 3.0 fluorometer, sized on a Bioanalyzer 2100, and re-quantified with the KAPA Library Quantification kit. A separate single-read 150-cycle Illumina NextSeq 550 flow cell was used to sequence each immunoSEQ 96-well plate. The published analysis was carried out like this. Because only junctional sequences without quality scores were contained in the immunoSEQ output, filtering matching that applied to full-length reads could not be performed. To assign V/J genes and CDR3, sequences were annotated using PyIR, a Python wrapper for IgBLAST v1.9, with IMGT germline references. Reads were removed for weak V/J assignments (E-value above 1e-6), missing CDR3, stop codons, out-of-frame junctions, or ambiguous translated residues. V3J clonotypes were defined as sequences sharing the same inferred V gene, J gene, and CDR3 amino acid sequence. The percentage overlap between two repertoires was calculated by dividing the number of shared unique clonotypes by the size of the smaller repertoire. RTK rarefaction, the Chao1 estimator, and Recon v2.1 estimates of unobserved clonotypes were used to assess repertoire richness. Generation probabilities were computed with OLGA for all TCRbeta clonotypes obtained by the gDNA method from several donors. TCRdb stores this immuneACCESS table with in-frame sequences only. Part of the clones is absent; in the studies checked, under half of the shortfall reflects unresolved V genes, and no reason is known for the rest. Clonal size and the V and J genes are those of that table, whereas D and trimming came from the DNA. The sample profile shows around 1,000,000 clones; roughly 80% of them were found once. Almost 0.9% of the sample goes to the ten largest clones.

Healthy HIV-negative adults with no recently reported acute infections or vaccinations were included as donors. All donors were Caucasian adults living in Nashville, Tennessee, USA. CD4+ T cells were enriched through magnetic negative selection, after which naive cells were positively selected on CD45RA and the remaining negative fraction served as the memory subset. Blood was obtained by leukapheresis, after which PBMCs were separated by Ficoll-Histopaque density gradient centrifugation and cryopreserved in liquid nitrogen vapor phase. Analytical flow cytometry was used to check the purity and quantity of each magnetically sorted T cell population. Genomic DNA was isolated from every sorted fraction and measured by UV absorbance on a Nanodrop 2000c. This clone was found a few times. Its antigen has not been determined. Nothing much larger sits one base from this clone, and base qualities are not available.

This sequence was found in a young man in good health. Some clones in this sample may be carry-over from other donors' samples. The rearranged segments are TRBV28 and TRBJ1-2, with 7 junctional bases fitting TRBD1. Sequencing was performed on memory CD4+ T cells from PBMCs. The meaning of the sample's cell subset or site label: CD45RA-negative fraction. The bases are TGTGCCGGTCGGGACAGTCATAACTATGGCTACACCTTC. Translated, this is CAGRDSHNYGYTF.